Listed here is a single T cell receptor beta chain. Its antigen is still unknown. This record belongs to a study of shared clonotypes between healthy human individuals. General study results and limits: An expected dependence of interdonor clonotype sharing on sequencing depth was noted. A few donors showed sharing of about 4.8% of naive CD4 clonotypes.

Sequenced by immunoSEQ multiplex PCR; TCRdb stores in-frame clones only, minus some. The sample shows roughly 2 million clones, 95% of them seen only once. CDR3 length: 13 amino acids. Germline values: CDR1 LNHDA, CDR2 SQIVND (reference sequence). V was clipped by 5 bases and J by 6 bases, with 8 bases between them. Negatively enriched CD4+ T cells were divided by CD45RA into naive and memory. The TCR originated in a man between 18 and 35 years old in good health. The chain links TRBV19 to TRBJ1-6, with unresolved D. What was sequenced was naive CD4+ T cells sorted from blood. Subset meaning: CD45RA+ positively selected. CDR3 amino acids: CASSGAGNSPLHF. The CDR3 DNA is TGTGCCAGTAGTGGTGCAGGTAATTCACCCCTCCACTTT.